The entry that follows covers one T cell receptor beta chain sequence. Its target is unknown. Sequencing used immunoSEQ multiplex PCR; TCRdb keeps in-frame clones, though not all of them. The sample includes fewer than 50,000 clones, 65% to 90% of them seen just once. This specimen belongs to a study of T cells in localized non-small cell lung cancer. Looked up from germline, CDR1 is SGHAT and CDR2 is FQNNGV. Between the trimmed V and J ends, which lost 2 bases and 8 bases, there was a span of 10 bases. This CDR3 has 13 residues. Study-wide results and caveats: Increased T cell density in blood showed an association with longer overall survival. Uninvolved adjacent lung had more T cell clonality than any other tissue, topping tumor.

This sequence joins TRBV11-2 and TRBJ1-3, with unresolved D. The TCR was taken from a man aged 40 to 70 with stage II lung adenocarcinoma. Sequenced here: PBMCs, sampled before any cancer treatment. CDR3 amino acids: CASSLRFEDTIYF. CDR3 DNA: TGTGCCAGCAGCTTAAGGTTCGAGGACACCATATATTTT.